This T cell receptor (beta chain) was identified during a study of blood T cell repertoires in COVID-19. The participants were between roughly 18 and 89 years old and came from roughly 24 US areas. Germline assignment: CDR1 MDHEN and CDR2 SYDVKM. This CDR3 is built from 12 residues. Profiled with immunoSEQ multiplex PCR; TCRdb holds only in-frame clones, not every one. The sample consists of 200,000 to 250,000 clones, approximately 90% of them appearing once. In its sample, this clone was seen a few times. This TCR derives from a man aged 25-45 years who had recovered from COVID-19. This rearrangement joins TRBV28 to TRBJ1-4, with D possibly being TRBD1 (5 bases). TRBJ2-2 explains the end of the DNA better; the J call may be wrong. The material sequenced was PBMCs or T cells enriched from blood (not recorded which). The CDR3 region has the DNA TGTGCCAGCAGTTTGTCAGGGTTGGAGCTGTTTTTT. Its protein product is CASSLSGLELFF.